The text below deals with one TCR beta chain. CDR3 length: 16 residues. V was clipped by 4 bases and J by 2 bases; unmatched bases: 4. Per germline, CDR1 SGHRS and CDR2 YFSETQ. These data are taken from a study of T cell changes during pregnancy in multiple sclerosis. Generated by immunoSEQ multiplex PCR, the TCRdb table keeps only in-frame clones and is missing some. The table includes about 50,000 clones, roughly nine tenths detected once. This chain uses TRBV5-1 with TRBJ2-3; TRBD2 matches 13 bases. This TCR came from a female donor with multiple sclerosis, enrolled in a pregnancy study. Source: CD8+ T cells from peripheral blood mononuclear cells, taken after pregnancy. CDR3 region: CASSTGLAGSTDTQYF. CDR3 bases: TGCGCCAGCAGCACGGGACTAGCGGGGTCCACAGATACGCAGTATTTT.